This T cell receptor beta chain was captured in a study of CD8 T cells in Susac syndrome. Study-wide findings and caveats: The study's TCR sequencing and HLA analysis covered a relatively small number of individuals, and the study acknowledged this.

An amount of RNA that ranged from roughly 0.5 to 1 ug was reverse transcribed with random hexamers. TCRdb called the immunoSEQ multiplex PCR reads again in MiXCR, with one record for every CDR3 protein. Of some 140,000 distinct CDR3 sequences listed, 65% to 90% were seen once; the top ten hold about 0.51%. The germline CDR1 and CDR2 sequences are LNHDA and SQIVND (reference sequence). Trimming pared 3 bases from V and 2 bases from J, leaving 15 bases between. The CDR3 has 16 amino acids. The multiple sclerosis control group was made up of treatment-naive patients with stable or active relapsing-remitting disease. TEMRA cells were FACS-enriched, with CD8+ and CD4+ T cells isolated negatively. On this clonotype: As yet, its antigen is unknown.

The receptor's source is a human donor with multiple sclerosis. The sequenced material came from CD8+ T cells from PBMCs. The chain employs TRBV19 and TRBJ2-3, with a weak D call TRBD2 (5 bases). This CDR3 reads CASSILPSWNTDTQYF. DNA for the CDR3: TGTGCCAGTAGTATTCTACCTAGCTGGAACACAGATACGCAGTATTTT.